This TCR beta chain was sequenced during a study of blood T cell repertoires in COVID-19. Generated by immunoSEQ multiplex PCR, the TCRdb table keeps only in-frame clones and is missing some. This sample has about 440,000 clones, with approximately 88% found just once. The CDR3 spans 14 residues. J lost 3 bases, V lost 3 bases, and 5 bases had no gene match. The germline CDR1 and CDR2 sequences are SGHNT and YYREEE (reference sequence). The chain couples TRBV5-4 to TRBJ1-1; 7 nucleotides align to TRBD1. The sequenced sample consisted of peripheral blood. This TCR came from a woman aged 50 to 60 with COVID-19, enrolled during active disease. This CDR3 is CASSSGTVYTEAFF. CDR3 coding DNA: TGTGCCAGCAGCTCGGGGACAGTTTACACTGAAGCTTTCTTT.